The source of this TCR beta chain is a study of blood T cell repertoires in COVID-19. Seattle patient enrollment occurred during active infection, with longitudinal follow-up thereafter. In the authors' workflow: Nucleated cell counts were estimated from reference gene primer amplification. Generated by immunoSEQ multiplex PCR, the TCRdb table keeps only in-frame clones and is missing some. V and J calls and clone size follow that table, whereas D and trimming were derived from the DNA. The data show about 150,000 clones, roughly 81% seen once. CDR1 and CDR2 (germline): WSHSY, SAAADI. The V segment lost 7 bases and the J segment 4 bases; nucleotides outside the gene matches: 4. The CDR3 is 14 amino acids.

Sequenced material: peripheral blood. This chain connects TRBV10-2 to TRBJ1-5; 10 bases fit TRBD1. The sequence came from a woman in her fifties or sixties with COVID-19, enrolled during active disease. In DNA form, the CDR3 reads TGCGCCAGCACGGGACAGGGGTCAAATCAGCCCCAGCATTTT. Translation gives CASTGQGSNQPQHF.